This TCR beta chain comes out of a study of blood T cells in healthy people across ages. This clonotype was observed a few times. Antigen unknown. It was with a sample-barcoded 5' primer and a J-beta primer mix that a second PCR of roughly 6 to 12 cycles was run. Via MiXCR, TCRdb re-called the 5' RACE reads, giving one row per CDR3 protein. The sample has some 760,000 distinct CDR3 sequences, approximately 25% seen once. Drawn from each donor were 8.5 to 10 milliliters of peripheral blood. General study findings and limits: More naive CD4+ cells and higher diversity were found in long-lived than in aged donors.

Separately, the same data were catalogued under a study of T cells of mothers and their children. In that study: The study found thymic selection shapes TCR recombination output similarly in related and unrelated pairs. Related mother and child pairs showed slightly greater overlap (not significant) than unrelated pairs did.

Sequenced material: blood. The sequence was obtained from a boy aged 5 to 17 in good health.

CDR3 nucleotide sequence: TGCGCCAGCAGCCTACTAGGACAGGGCGGACCCTACAATGAGCAGTTCTTC. This codes for CASSLLGQGGPYNEQFF. This rearrangement joins TRBV5-1 to TRBJ2-1; 8 bases are a match to TRBD1. The germline V gene encodes CDR1 SGHRS and CDR2 YFSETQ. V shed 4 bases and J 2 bases; nucleotides not matched to a gene: 11. This CDR3 is built from 17 residues.